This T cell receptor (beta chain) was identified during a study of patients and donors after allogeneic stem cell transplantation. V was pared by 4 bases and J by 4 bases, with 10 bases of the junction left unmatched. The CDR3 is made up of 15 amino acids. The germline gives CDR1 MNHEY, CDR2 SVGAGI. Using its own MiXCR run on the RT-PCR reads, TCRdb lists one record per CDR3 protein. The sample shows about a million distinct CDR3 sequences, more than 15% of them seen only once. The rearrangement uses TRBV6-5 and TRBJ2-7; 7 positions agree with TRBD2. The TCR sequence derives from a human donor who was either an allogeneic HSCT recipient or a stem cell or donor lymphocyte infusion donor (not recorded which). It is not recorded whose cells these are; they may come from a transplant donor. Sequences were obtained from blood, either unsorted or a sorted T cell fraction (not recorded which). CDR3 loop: CASSSASLAEYEQYF. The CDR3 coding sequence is TGTGCCAGCAGTTCGGCGAGCCTAGCGGAGTACGAGCAGTACTTC.